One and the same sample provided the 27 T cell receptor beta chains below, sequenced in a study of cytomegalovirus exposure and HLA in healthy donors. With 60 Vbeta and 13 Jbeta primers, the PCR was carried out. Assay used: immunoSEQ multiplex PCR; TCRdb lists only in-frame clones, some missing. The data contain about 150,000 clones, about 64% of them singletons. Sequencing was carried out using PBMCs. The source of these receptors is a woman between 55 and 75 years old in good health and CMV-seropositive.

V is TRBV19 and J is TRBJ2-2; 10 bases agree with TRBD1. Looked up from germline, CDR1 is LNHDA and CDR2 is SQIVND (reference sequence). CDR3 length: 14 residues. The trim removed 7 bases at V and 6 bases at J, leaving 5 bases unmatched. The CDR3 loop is CASTQDRGAGELFF. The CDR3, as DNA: TGTGCCAGTACTCAGGACAGGGGGGCCGGGGAGCTGTTTTTT.

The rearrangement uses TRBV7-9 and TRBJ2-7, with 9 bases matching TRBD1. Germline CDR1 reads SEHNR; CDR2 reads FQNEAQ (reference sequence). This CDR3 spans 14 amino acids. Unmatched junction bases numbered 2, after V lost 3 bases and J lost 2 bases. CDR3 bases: TGTGCCAGCAGCTTGGGACAGGGCACCTACGAGCAGTACTTC. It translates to CASSLGQGTYEQYF.

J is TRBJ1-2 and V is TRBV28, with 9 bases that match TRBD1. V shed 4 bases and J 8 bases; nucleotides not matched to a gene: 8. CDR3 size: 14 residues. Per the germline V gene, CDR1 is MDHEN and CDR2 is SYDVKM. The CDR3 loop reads CASSYSGQGYGYTF. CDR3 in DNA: TGTGCCAGCAGTTACTCGGGACAGGGTTACGGCTACACCTTC.

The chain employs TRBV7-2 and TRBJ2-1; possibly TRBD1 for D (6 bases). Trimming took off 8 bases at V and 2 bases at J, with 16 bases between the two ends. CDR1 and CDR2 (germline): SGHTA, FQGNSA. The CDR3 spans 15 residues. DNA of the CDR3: TGTGCCAGCTGCCTGGGCGCAGGGGCCTACAATGAGCAGTTCTTC. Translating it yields CASCLGAGAYNEQFF.

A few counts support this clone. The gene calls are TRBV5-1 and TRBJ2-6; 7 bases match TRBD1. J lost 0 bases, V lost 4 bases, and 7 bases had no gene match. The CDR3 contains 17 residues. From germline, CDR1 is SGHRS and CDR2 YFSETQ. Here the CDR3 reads CASSASTGDSGANVLTF. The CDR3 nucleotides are TGCGCCAGCAGCGCTTCCACAGGGGACTCTGGGGCCAACGTCCTGACTTTC.

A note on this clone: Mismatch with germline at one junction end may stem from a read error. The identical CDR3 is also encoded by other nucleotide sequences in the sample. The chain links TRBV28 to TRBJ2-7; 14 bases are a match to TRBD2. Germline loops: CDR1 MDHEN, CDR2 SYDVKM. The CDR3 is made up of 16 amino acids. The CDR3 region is CASSLGTSGSSYEQYF. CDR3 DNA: TGCGCCAGCAGTTTGGGGACTAGCGGGAGCTCCTACGAGCAGTACTTC. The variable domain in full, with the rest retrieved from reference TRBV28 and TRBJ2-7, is DVKVTQSSRYLVKRTGEKVFLECVQDMDHENMFWYRQDPGLGLRLIYFSYDVKMKEKGDIPEGYSVSREKKERFSLILESASTNQTSMYLCASSLGTSGSSYEQYFGPGTRLTVT.

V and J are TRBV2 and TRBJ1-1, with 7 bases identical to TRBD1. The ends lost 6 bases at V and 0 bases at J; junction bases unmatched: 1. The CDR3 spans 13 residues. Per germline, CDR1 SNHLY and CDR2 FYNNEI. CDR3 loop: CASRGQMNTEAFF. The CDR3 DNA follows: TGTGCCAGCAGGGGACAGATGAACACTGAAGCTTTCTTT.

CDR3 in DNA: TGTGCCAGCAGCTTGGCCGGGACACCCAATCAGCCCCAGCATTTT. As protein: CASSLAGTPNQPQHF. V usage is TRBV5-8 and J usage is TRBJ1-5; tentative D call: TRBD1 (6 bases). Trimming took off 0 bases at V and 3 bases at J, with 10 bases between the two ends. CDR1 and CDR2 from the germline V gene are SGHTS and YDEGEE. This CDR3 region has 15 residues.

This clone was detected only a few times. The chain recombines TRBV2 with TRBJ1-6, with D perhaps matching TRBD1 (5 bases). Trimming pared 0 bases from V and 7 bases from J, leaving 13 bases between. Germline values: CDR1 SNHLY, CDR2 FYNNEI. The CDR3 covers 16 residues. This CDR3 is CASSEASGSRNSPLHF. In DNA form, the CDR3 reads TGTGCCAGCAGTGAAGCATCAGGGTCTCGGAATTCACCCCTCCACTTT.

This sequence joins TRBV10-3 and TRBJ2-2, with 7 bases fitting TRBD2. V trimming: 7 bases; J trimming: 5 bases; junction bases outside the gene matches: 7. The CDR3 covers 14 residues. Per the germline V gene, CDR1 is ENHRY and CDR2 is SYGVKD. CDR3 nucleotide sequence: TGTGCCATCAACGGGGAGGGGTTGACCGGGGAGCTGTTTTTT. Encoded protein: CAINGEGLTGELFF.

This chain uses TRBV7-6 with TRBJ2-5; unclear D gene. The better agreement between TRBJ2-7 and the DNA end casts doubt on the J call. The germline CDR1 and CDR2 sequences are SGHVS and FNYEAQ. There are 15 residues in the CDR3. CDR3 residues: CASSLASRRYYEQYF. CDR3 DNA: TGTGCCAGCAGCTTAGCGTCGCGTAGGTACTACGAGCAGTACTTC.

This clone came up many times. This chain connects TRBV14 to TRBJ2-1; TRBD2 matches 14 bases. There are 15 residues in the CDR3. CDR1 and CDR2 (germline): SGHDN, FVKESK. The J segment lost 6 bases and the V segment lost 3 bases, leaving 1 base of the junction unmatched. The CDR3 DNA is TGTGCCAGCAGCCAGGGGACTAGCGGGGGCAATGAGCAGTTCTTC. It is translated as CASSQGTSGGNEQFF.

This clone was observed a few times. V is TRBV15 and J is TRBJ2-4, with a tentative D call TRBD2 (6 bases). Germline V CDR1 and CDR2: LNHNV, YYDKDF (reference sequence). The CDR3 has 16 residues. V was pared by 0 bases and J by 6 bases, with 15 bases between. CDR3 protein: CATSRDTGGDLNIQYF. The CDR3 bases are TGTGCCACCAGCAGAGATACTGGAGGGGACCTAAACATTCAGTACTTC.

This CDR3 reads CSVTVGAAGNEQFF. The CDR3 nucleotides are TGCAGCGTTACAGTGGGGGCGGCGGGCAATGAGCAGTTCTTC. This chain connects TRBV29-1 to TRBJ2-1; possible D gene TRBD1, 6 bases. The V gene's germline CDR1 is SQVTM and CDR2 ANQGSEA. The CDR3 runs 14 residues. V was shortened by 5 bases and J by 6 bases, with 17 bases between the two germline ends.

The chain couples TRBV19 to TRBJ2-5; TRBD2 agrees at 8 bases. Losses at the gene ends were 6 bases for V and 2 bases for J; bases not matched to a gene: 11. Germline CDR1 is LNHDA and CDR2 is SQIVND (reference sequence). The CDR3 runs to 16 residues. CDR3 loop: CASRQAGAVEQETQYF. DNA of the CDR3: TGTGCCAGTAGGCAAGCGGGAGCGGTGGAGCAAGAGACCCAGTACTTC. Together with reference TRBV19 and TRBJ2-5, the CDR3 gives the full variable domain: DGGITQSPKYLFRKEGQNVTLSCEQNLNHDAMYWYRQDPGQGLRLIYYSQIVNDFQKGDIAEGYSVSREKKESFPLTVTSAQKNPTAFYLCASRQAGAVEQETQYFGPGTRLLVL.

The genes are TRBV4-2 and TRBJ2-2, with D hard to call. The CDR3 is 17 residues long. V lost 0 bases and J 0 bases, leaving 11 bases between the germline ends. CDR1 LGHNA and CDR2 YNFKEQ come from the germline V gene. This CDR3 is CASSQELRIPNTGELFF. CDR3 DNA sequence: TGTGCCAGCAGCCAAGAATTGAGGATACCGAACACCGGGGAGCTGTTTTTT.

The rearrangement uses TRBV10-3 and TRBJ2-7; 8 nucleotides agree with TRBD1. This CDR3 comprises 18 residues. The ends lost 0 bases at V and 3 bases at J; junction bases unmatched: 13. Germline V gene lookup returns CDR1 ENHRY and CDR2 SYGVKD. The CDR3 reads CAISESYLDRGRHYEQYF. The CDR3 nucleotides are TGTGCCATCAGTGAGTCCTACCTTGACAGGGGAAGACACTACGAGCAGTACTTC.

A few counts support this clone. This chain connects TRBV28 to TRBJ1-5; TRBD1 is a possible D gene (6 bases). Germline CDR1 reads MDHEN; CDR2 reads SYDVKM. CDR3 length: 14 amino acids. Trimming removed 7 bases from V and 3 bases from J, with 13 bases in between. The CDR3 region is CASNGGVSNQPQHF. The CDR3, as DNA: TGTGCCAGCAATGGGGGCGTCTCCAATCAGCCCCAGCATTTT.

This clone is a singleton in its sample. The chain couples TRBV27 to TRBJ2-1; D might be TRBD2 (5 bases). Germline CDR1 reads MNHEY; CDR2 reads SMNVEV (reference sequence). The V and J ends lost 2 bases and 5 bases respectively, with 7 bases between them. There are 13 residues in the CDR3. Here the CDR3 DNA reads TGTGCCAGCAGTTTAGGACTCAACAATGAGCAGTTCTTC. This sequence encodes CASSLGLNNEQFF.

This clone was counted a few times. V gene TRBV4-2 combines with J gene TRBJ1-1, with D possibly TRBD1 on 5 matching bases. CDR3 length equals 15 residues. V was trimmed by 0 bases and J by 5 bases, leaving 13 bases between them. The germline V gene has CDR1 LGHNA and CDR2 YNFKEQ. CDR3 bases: TGTGCCAGCAGCCAAGAGGCAGGGCTTCGGACTGAAGCTTTCTTT. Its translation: CASSQEAGLRTEAFF.

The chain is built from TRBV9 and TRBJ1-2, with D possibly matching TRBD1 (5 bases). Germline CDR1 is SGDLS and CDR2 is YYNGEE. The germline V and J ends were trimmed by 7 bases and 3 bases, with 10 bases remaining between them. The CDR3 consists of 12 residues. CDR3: CASSGGYYGYTF. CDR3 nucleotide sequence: TGTGCCAGCTCCGGGGGTTACTATGGCTACACCTTC.

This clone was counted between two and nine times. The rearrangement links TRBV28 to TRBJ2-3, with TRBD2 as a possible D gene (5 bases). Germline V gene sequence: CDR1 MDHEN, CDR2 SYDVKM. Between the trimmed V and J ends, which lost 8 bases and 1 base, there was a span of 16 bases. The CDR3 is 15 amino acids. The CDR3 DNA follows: TGTGCCAGCTGCGTAGCGTCGCCAGGCACAGATACGCAGTATTTT. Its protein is CASCVASPGTDTQYF. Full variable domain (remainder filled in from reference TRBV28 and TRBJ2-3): DVKVTQSSRYLVKRTGEKVFLECVQDMDHENMFWYRQDPGLGLRLIYFSYDVKMKEKGDIPEGYSVSREKKERFSLILESASTNQTSMYLCASCVASPGTDTQYFGPGTRLTVL.

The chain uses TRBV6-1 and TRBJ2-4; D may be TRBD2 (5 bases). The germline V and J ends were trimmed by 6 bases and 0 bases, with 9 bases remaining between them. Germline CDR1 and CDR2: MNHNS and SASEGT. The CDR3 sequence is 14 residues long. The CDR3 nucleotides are TGTGCCAGCAGGGAGGAATTAGCCAAAAACATTCAGTACTTC. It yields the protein CASREELAKNIQYF.

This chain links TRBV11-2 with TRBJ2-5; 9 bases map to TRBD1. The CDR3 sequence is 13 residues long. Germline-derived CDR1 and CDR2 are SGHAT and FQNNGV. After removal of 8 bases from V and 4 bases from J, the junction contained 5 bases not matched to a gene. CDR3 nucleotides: TGTGCCAGCCGGGACAGGGCCCTAGAGACCCAGTACTTC. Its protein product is CASRDRALETQYF.

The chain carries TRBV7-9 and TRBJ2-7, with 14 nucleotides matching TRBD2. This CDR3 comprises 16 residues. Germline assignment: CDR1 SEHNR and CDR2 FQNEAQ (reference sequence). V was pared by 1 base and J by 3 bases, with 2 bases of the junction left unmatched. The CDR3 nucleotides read TGTGCCAGCAGCTTAGGCGGGACTAGCGGGAGCTACGAGCAGTACTTC. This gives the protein CASSLGGTSGSYEQYF.

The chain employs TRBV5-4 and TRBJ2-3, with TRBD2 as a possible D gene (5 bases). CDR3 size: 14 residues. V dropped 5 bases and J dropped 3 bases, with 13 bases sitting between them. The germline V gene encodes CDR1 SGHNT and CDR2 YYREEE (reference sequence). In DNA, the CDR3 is TGTGCCAGCAGGAGGGTCCTAGCAACAGATACGCAGTATTTT. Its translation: CASRRVLATDTQYF. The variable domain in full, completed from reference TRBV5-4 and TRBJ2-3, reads ETGVTQSPTHLIKTRGQQVTLRCSSQSGHNTVSWYQQALGQGPQFIFQYYREEENGRGNFPPRFSGLQFPNYSSELNVNALELDDSALYLCASRRVLATDTQYFGPGTRLTVL.

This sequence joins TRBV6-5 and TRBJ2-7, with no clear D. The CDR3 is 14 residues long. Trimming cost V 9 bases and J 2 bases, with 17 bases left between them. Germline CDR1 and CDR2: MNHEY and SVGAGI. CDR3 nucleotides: TGTGCCAGACTCGAGACCCTTCAGGCCTACGAGCAGTACTTC. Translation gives CARLETLQAYEQYF.